This T cell receptor beta chain was sequenced for a study of T cell responses to AZD1222 COVID-19 vaccine. About the research overall: Samples with a second dose at about 4 or about 12 weeks were pooled together. Notes on the study in general: Repertoires were obtained solely post-peak T cell response. Donors were chiefly white British, with a greater number of females, and clonal diversity was perhaps underestimated. Baseline seropositivity occurred in only a handful of AZD1222 recipients.

Remarks on this clone: Its target is unknown.

TCRdb's table, derived via immunoSEQ multiplex PCR, lists solely in-frame clones and lacks some. The sample holds roughly 100,000 clones; around 83% are singletons and the top ten take approximately 5%. CDR1 is SGHVS and CDR2 is FQNEAQ in the germline V gene. The CDR3 spans 15 residues. Deletions cut 9 bases from V and 0 bases from J, with 12 bases between. The sequencing here drew on peripheral blood, taken on day 0 of AZD1222 vaccination. This TCR was recovered from an adult in good health. The chain is built from TRBV7-8 and TRBJ2-6; D may be TRBD2 (5 bases). CDR3 sequence reads: CASPQRDSGANVLTF. CDR3 bases: TGTGCCAGTCCACAGAGGGACTCTGGGGCCAACGTCCTGACTTTC.